One and the same sample provided the 16 T cell receptor beta chains below, sequenced in a study of blood T cell repertoires in COVID-19. The repertoire was sequenced with immunoSEQ multiplex PCR; TCRdb's copy has only in-frame clones and lacks some. Altogether roughly 25,000 clones are present, around 87% being singletons, with the ten largest covering 7.5% to 8.5%. Sequenced sample: peripheral blood. These receptors were taken from a man aged 45-65 years with active COVID-19.

The chain uses TRBV5-8 and TRBJ1-5; perhaps TRBD1 as D (5 bases). With 0 bases removed from V and 4 bases from J, the gap between germline ends came to 14 bases. CDR1 and CDR2 from the germline V gene are SGHTS and YDEGEE. The CDR3 sequence is 16 residues long. CDR3 amino acids: CASSLAKGSGNQPQHF. The CDR3 coding sequence is TGTGCCAGCAGCTTGGCCAAGGGGTCCGGGAATCAGCCCCAGCATTTT.

The V and J genes are TRBV5-1 and TRBJ2-4; a possible D gene is TRBD2 (6 bases). V shed 3 bases and J shed 7 bases, with 20 bases lying between them. The germline V gene encodes CDR1 SGHRS and CDR2 YFSETQ. The CDR3 is made up of 16 amino acids. In nucleotides, the CDR3 is TGCGCCAGCAGCTCTAACCTGGGACTTATTGGGAACATTCAGTACTTC. This encodes CASSSNLGLIGNIQYF. The variable domain in full, with the rest retrieved from reference TRBV5-1 and TRBJ2-4, is KAGVTQTPRYLIKTRGQQVTLSCSPISGHRSVSWYQQTPGQGLQFLFEYFSETQRNKGNFPGRFSGRQFSNSRSEMNVSTLELGDSALYLCASSSNLGLIGNIQYFGAGTRLSVL.

The chain couples TRBV4-1 to TRBJ2-7; D gene unclear. Germline V gives CDR1 MGHRA, CDR2 YSYEKL. The CDR3 runs to 15 residues. Trimming left V 0 bases short and J 6 bases short, with 15 bases between. Here the CDR3 DNA reads TGCGCCAGCAGCCAAGAAGCGTATTCCCCCATCGAGCAGTACTTC. Protein sequence: CASSQEAYSPIEQYF.

The chain joins TRBV29-1 to TRBJ1-1, with 7 bases identical to TRBD1. In germline, CDR1 is SQVTM, CDR2 ANQGSEA. The CDR3 length is 12 residues. Germline trimming cut 7 bases from V and 1 base from J; bases unmatched to any gene: 3. CDR3 loop: CSGRTGNTEAFF. In DNA form, the CDR3 reads TGCAGCGGTAGGACAGGGAACACTGAAGCTTTCTTT. Drawing the rest from reference TRBV29-1 and TRBJ1-1, the complete variable domain is SAVISQKPSRDICQRGTSLTIQCQVDSQVTMMFWYRQQPGQSLTLIATANQGSEATYESGFVIDKFPISRPNLTFSTLTVSNMSPEDSSIYLCSGRTGNTEAFFGQGTRLTVV.

The chain combines TRBV28 with TRBJ1-1; D is possibly TRBD1 (5 bases). V was cut by 2 bases and J by 1 base, with 17 bases left in between. Germline loops: CDR1 MDHEN, CDR2 SYDVKM. The CDR3 contains 17 residues. This CDR3 is CASSLRVSRGKNTEAFF. The CDR3 bases are TGTGCCAGCAGTTTACGGGTCAGTCGGGGGAAGAACACTGAAGCTTTCTTT.

V is TRBV5-4 and J is TRBJ2-2, with D possibly matching TRBD1 (5 bases). The CDR3 length is 16 residues. Trimming stripped 0 bases from V and 4 bases from J, with 13 bases between. CDR1 and CDR2 from the germline V gene are SGHNT and YYREEE (reference sequence). CDR3: CASSLASRVVTGELFF. CDR3 DNA: TGTGCCAGCAGCTTGGCCTCCAGGGTGGTCACCGGGGAGCTGTTTTTT.

This clone appeared a single time. This chain links TRBV7-3 with TRBJ2-5, with D maybe TRBD2 (5 bases). Trimming removed 2 bases at V and 2 bases at J, with 9 bases between. In germline, CDR1 is SGHTA, CDR2 FQGTGA. This CDR3 is 14 amino acids long. This CDR3 reads CASSLAGGQETQYF. Here the CDR3 DNA reads TGTGCCAGCAGCTTAGCTGGAGGTCAAGAGACCCAGTACTTC.

The V and J genes are TRBV7-6 and TRBJ2-7; D is uncertain. Germline V CDR1 and CDR2: SGHVS, FNYEAQ. The CDR3 extends over 15 amino acids. Trimming removed 1 base from V and 0 bases from J, with 10 bases in between. The CDR3 region is CASSLGPGISYEQYV. The CDR3 bases are TGTGCCAGCAGCTTAGGCCCAGGAATCTCCTACGAGCAGTACGTC.

The chain joins TRBV27 to TRBJ1-5; D perhaps matches TRBD1 (5 bases). Germline V gives CDR1 MNHEY, CDR2 SMNVEV (reference sequence). The CDR3 is made up of 14 amino acids. The V and J ends lost 3 bases and 7 bases respectively, with 13 bases between them. The CDR3 loop reads CASSFGGSGQPQHF. The CDR3 DNA follows: TGTGCCAGCAGTTTCGGGGGGTCGGGGCAGCCCCAGCATTTT.

The rearrangement joins TRBV4-1 to TRBJ2-1; D possibly corresponds to TRBD1 (5 bases). V was trimmed by 1 base and J by 5 bases, leaving 12 bases between them. The CDR3 sequence is 15 residues long. The germline CDR1 and CDR2 sequences are MGHRA and YSYEKL. The CDR3 bases are TGCGCCAGCAGCCAAGTCAGGACAATAGACAATGAGCAGTTCTTC. This encodes CASSQVRTIDNEQFF.

V usage is TRBV28 and J usage is TRBJ1-1, with a weak D call TRBD1 (5 bases). Trimming pared 6 bases from V and 4 bases from J, leaving 9 bases between. Germline lookup yields CDR1 MDHEN and CDR2 SYDVKM. The CDR3 runs 12 residues. This chain's CDR3 is CASSSRVTEAFF. The CDR3 nucleotides read TGTGCCAGCAGCTCCAGGGTCACTGAAGCTTTCTTT.

V gene TRBV13 combines with J gene TRBJ2-4; the match to TRBD2 covers 10 bases. Germline V gene data show CDR1 as PRHDT and CDR2 as FYEKMQ (reference sequence). Germline trimming cut 0 bases from V and 8 bases from J; bases unmatched to any gene: 1. This CDR3 has 14 residues. The CDR3 sequence: CASSLGLAGYIQYF. CDR3 in DNA: TGTGCCAGCAGCTTAGGACTAGCGGGGTACATTCAGTACTTC. The variable domain in full, completed from reference TRBV13 and TRBJ2-4, reads AAGVIQSPRHLIKEKRETATLKCYPIPRHDTVYWYQQGPGQDPQFLISFYEKMQSDKGSIPDRFSAQQFSDYHSELNMSSLELGDSALYFCASSLGLAGYIQYFGAGTRLSVL.

The chain joins TRBV7-9 to TRBJ1-1, with 8 bases aligning to TRBD1. Trimming cost V 0 bases and J 7 bases; bases outside gene matches: 10. The CDR3 extends over 16 amino acids. The germline V gene encodes CDR1 SEHNR and CDR2 FQNEAQ (reference sequence). The CDR3 spells CASSLASGGRGGEAFF. In DNA, the CDR3 is TGTGCCAGCAGCTTAGCATCAGGGGGCAGAGGTGGTGAAGCTTTCTTT. The full variable domain, rest sourced from reference TRBV7-9 and TRBJ1-1, is DTGVSQNPRHKITKRGQNVTFRCDPISEHNRLYWYRQTLGQGPEFLTYFQNEAQLEKSRLLSDRFSAERPKGSFSTLEIQRTEQGDSAMYLCASSLASGGRGGEAFFGQGTRLTVV.

The chain has TRBV19 and TRBJ1-2, with 9 bases identical to TRBD1. The CDR3 totals 13 residues. CDR1 LNHDA and CDR2 SQIVND come from the germline V gene (reference sequence). Trimming took 5 bases from V and 4 from J; bases not matched to a gene: 2. The CDR3 reads CASSPTGGYGYTF. The CDR3 bases are TGTGCCAGTAGTCCGACAGGGGGCTATGGCTACACCTTC.

The rearrangement joins TRBV24-1 to TRBJ2-5, with 9 bases matching TRBD2. V was pared by 4 bases and J by 4 bases, with 15 bases of the junction left unmatched. Germline CDR1 KGHDR, CDR2 SFDVKD. This CDR3 is built from 18 residues. CDR3 region: CATSEYRASGDRGETQYF. CDR3 nucleotides: TGTGCCACCAGTGAATATCGGGCTAGCGGGGATAGGGGAGAGACCCAGTACTTC.

This chain uses TRBV4-1 with TRBJ2-7; D might be TRBD1 (6 bases). Germline V gene lookup returns CDR1 MGHRA and CDR2 YSYEKL. V shed 4 bases and J shed 0 bases, with 13 bases lying between them. This CDR3 has 15 residues. CDR3 in amino acids: CASSPRTESSYEQYF. In DNA form, the CDR3 reads TGCGCCAGCAGCCCGAGGACAGAGAGCTCCTACGAGCAGTACTTC.